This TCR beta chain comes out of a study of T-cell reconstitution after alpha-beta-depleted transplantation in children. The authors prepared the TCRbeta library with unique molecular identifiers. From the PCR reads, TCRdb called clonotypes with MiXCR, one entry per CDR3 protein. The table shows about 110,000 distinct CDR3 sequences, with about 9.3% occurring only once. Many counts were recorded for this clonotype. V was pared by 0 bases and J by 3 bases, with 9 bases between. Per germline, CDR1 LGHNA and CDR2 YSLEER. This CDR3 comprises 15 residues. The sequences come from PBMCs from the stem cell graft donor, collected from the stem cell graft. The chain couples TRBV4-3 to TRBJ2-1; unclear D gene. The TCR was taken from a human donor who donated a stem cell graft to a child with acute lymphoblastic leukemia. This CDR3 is CASSQDGSNYNEQFF. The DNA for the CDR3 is TGCGCCAGCAGCCAAGATGGGTCTAACTACAATGAGCAGTTCTTC.